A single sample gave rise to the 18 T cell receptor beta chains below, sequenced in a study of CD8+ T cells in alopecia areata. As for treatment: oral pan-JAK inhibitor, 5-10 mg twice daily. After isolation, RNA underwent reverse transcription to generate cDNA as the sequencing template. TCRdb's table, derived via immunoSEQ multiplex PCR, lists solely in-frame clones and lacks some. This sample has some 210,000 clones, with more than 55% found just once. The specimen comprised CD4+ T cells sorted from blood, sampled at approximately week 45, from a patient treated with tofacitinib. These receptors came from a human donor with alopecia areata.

The CDR3 region is CASSAITGLDEQYF. CDR3 sequence (DNA): TGTGCCAGCAGCGCCATTACAGGGCTGGACGAGCAGTACTTC. The chain joins TRBV7-9 to TRBJ2-7; weak D call: TRBD1 (6 bases). V was pared by 5 bases and J by 5 bases, with 16 bases between. Germline V gene lookup returns CDR1 SEHNR and CDR2 FQNEAQ (reference sequence). The CDR3 sequence is 14 residues long. The full variable domain, with the rest looked up from reference TRBV7-9 and TRBJ2-7, is DTGVSQNPRHKITKRGQNVTFRCDPISEHNRLYWYRQTLGQGPEFLTYFQNEAQLEKSRLLSDRFSAERPKGSFSTLEIQRTEQGDSAMYLCASSAITGLDEQYFGPGTRLTVT.

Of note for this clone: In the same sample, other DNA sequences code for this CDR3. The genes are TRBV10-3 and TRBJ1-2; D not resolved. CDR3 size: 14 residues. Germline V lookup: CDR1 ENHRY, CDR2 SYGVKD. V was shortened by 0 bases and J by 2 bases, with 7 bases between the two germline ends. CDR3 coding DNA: TGTGCCATCAGTGAGTCGGTCTCAAACTATGGCTACACCTTC. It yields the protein CAISESVSNYGYTF.

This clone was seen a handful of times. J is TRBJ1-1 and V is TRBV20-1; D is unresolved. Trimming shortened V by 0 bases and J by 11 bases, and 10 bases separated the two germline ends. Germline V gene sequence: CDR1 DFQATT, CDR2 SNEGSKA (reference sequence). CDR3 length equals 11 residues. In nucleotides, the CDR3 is TGCAGTGCTAGAGACCAACACCGGGCTTTCTTT. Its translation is CSARDQHRAFF.

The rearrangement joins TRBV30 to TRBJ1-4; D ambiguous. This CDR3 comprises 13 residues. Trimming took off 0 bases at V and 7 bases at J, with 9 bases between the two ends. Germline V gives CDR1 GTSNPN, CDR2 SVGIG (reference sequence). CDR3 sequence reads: CAWSVNDGEKLFF. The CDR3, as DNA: TGTGCCTGGAGTGTAAACGATGGTGAAAAACTGTTTTTT.

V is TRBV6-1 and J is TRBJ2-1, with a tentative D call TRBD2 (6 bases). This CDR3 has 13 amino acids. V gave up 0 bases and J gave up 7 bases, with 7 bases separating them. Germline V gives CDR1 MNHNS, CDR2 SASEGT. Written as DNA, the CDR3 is TGTGCCAGCAGTGAAGCAGGGAGGAATGAGCAGTTCTTC. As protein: CASSEAGRNEQFF.

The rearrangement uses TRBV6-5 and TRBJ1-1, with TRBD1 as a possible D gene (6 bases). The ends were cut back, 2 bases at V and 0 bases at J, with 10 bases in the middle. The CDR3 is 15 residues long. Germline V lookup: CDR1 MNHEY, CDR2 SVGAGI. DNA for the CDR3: TGTGCCAGCAGTTACATTACAGGGTTGAACACTGAAGCTTTCTTT. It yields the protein CASSYITGLNTEAFF.

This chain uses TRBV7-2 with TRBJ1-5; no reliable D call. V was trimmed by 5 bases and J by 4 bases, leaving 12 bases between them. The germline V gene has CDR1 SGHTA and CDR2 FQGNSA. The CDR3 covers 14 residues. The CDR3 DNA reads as TGTGCCAGCAGCCCCCCGGGTCTTAATCAGCCCCAGCATTTT. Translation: CASSPPGLNQPQHF.

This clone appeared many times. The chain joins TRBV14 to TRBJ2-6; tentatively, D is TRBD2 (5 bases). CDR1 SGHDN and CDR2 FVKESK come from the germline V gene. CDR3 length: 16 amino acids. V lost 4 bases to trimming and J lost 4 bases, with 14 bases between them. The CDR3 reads CASSPGVGRGANVLTF. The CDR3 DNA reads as TGTGCCAGCAGCCCAGGTGTTGGGAGAGGGGCCAACGTCCTGACTTTC. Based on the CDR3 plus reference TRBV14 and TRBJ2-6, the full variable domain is EAGVTQFPSHSVIEKGQTVTLRCDPISGHDNLYWYRRVMGKEIKFLLHFVKESKQDESGMPNNRFLAERTGGTYSTLKVQPAELEDSGVYFCASSPGVGRGANVLTFGAGSRLTVL.

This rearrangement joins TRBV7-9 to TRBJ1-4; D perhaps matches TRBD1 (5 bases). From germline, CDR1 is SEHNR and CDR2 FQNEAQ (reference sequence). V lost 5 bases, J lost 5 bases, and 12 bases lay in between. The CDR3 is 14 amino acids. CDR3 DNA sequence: TGTGCCAGCAGCCCCAGGGAACTAAATGAAAAACTGTTTTTT. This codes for CASSPRELNEKLFF.

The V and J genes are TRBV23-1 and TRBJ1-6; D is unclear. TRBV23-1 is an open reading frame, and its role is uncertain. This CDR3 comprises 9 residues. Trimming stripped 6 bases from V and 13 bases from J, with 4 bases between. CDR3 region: CASRGPLHF. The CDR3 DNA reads TGCGCCAGCAGGGGTCCCCTCCACTTT.

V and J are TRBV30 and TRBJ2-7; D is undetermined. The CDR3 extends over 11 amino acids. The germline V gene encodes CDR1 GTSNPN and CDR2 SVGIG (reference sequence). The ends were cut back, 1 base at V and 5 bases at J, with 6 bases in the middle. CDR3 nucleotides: TGTGCCTGGAGTGCCAGGAACGAGCAGTACTTC. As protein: CAWSARNEQYF.

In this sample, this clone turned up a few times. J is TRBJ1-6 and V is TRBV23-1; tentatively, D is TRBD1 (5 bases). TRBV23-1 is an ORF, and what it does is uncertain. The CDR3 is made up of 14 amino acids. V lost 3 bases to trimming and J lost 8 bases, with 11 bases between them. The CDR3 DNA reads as TGCGCCAGCAGTCAGCCGGGGGGAGATTCACCCCTCCACTTT. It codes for CASSQPGGDSPLHF.

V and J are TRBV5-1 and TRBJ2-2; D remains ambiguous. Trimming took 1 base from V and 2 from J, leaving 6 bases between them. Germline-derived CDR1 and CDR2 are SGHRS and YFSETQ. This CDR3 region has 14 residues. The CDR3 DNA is TGCGCCAGCAGCTTGCGAAGAAACACCGGGGAGCTGTTTTTT. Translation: CASSLRRNTGELFF.

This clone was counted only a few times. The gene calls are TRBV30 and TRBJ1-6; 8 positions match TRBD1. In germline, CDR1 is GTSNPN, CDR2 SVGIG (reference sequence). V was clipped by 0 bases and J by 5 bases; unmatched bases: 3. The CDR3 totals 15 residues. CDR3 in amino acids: CAWSVLDRDNSPLHF. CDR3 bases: TGTGCCTGGAGTGTACTGGACAGGGATAATTCACCCCTCCACTTT.

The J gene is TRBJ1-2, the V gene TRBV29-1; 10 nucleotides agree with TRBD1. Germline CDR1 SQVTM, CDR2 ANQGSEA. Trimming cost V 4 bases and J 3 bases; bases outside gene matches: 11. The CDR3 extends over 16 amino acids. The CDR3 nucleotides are TGCAGCGTTGTTTCGGGGGGACAGGGGTCGGACTATGGCTACACCTTC. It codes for CSVVSGGQGSDYGYTF.

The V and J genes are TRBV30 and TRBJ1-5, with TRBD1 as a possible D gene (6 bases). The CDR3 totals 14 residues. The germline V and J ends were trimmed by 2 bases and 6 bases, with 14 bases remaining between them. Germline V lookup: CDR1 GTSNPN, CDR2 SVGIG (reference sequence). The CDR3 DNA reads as TGTGCCTGGAGTCAACCGAGGGGGGGTCAGCCCCAGCATTTT. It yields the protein CAWSQPRGGQPQHF.

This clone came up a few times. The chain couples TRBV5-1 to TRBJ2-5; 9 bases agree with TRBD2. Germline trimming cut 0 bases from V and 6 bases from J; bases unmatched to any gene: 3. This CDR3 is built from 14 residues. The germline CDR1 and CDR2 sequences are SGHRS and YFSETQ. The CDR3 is CASSLERGAKTQYF. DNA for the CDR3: TGCGCCAGCAGCTTGGAGCGGGGGGCGAAGACCCAGTACTTC.

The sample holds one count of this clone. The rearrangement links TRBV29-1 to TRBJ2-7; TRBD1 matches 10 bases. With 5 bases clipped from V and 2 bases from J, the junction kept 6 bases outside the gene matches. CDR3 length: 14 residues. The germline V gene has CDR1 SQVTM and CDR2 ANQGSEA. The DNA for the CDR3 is TGCAGCGTTATATCTGGACAGGGGGCCTACGAGCAGTACTTC. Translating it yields CSVISGQGAYEQYF.